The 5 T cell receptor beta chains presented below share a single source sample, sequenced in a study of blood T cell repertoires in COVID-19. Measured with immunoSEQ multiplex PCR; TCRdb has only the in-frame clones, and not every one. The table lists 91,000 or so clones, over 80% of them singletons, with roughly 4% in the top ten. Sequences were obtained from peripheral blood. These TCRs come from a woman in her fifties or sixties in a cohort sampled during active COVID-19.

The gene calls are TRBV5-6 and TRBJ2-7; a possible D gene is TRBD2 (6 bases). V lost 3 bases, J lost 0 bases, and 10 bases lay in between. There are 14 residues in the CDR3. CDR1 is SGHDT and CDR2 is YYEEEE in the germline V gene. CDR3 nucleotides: TGTGCCAGCAGCTCCTTAGCGGTCTCCTACGAGCAGTACTTC. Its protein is CASSSLAVSYEQYF.

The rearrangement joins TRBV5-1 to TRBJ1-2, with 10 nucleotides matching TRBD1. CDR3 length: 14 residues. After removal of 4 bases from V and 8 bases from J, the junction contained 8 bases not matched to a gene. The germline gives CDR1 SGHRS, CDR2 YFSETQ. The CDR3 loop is CASSAGQGGAGYTF. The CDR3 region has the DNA TGCGCCAGCAGCGCCGGACAGGGGGGCGCGGGCTACACCTTC.

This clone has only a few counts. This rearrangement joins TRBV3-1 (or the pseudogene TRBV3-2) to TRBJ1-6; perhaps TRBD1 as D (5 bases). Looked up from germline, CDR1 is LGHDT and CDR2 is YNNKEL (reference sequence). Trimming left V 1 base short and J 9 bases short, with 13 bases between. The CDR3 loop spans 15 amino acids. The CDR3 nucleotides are TGTGCCAGCAGCCAAGTCCCAGGGATGAGTTCACCCCTCCACTTT. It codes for CASSQVPGMSSPLHF.

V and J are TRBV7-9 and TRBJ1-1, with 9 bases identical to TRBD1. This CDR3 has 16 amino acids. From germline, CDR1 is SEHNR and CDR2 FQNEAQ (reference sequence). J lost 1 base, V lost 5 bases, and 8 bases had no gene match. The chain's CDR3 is CASSHLPGQGNTEAFF. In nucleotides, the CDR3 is TGTGCCAGCAGCCACCTCCCGGGACAGGGGAACACTGAAGCTTTCTTT.

The CDR3 sequence: CASSAQPLAGGYTDTQYF. The CDR3 nucleotides are TGTGCCAGCAGTGCCCAGCCCCTAGCGGGGGGATACACAGATACGCAGTATTTT. The chain carries TRBV6-4 and TRBJ2-3; 11 bases are shared with TRBD2. The germline CDR1 and CDR2 sequences are MRHNA and SNTAGT. V shed 4 bases and J 2 bases; nucleotides not matched to a gene: 11. The CDR3 contains 18 residues.